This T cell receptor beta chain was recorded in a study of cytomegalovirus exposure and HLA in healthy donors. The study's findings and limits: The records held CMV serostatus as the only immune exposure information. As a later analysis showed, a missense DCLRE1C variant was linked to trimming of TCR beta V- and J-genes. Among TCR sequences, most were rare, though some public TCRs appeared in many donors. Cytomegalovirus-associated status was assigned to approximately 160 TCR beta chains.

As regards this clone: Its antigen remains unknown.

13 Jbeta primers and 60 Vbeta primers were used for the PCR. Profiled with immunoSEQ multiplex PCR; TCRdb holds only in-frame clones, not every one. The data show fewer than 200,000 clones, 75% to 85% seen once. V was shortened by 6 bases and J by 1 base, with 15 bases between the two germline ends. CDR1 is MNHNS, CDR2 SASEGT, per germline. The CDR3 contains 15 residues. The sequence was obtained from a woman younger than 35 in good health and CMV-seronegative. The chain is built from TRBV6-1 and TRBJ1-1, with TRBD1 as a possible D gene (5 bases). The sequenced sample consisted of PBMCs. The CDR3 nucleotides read TGTGCCAGCAGCGGTCGGGGGTCTGCGAACACTGAAGCTTTCTTT. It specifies CASSGRGSANTEAFF.